The entry below describes one T cell receptor beta chain. Antigen unknown. PCR employed 60 Vbeta and 13 Jbeta primers. TCRdb's copy holds only in-frame clones and misses some; the assay was immunoSEQ multiplex PCR. The sample includes about 65,000 clones, approximately 78% of them seen just once. This record belongs to a study of cytomegalovirus exposure and HLA in healthy donors. The study, taken as a whole, reports: What was likely a sequencing artifact was a cluster of highly shared sequence variants. A missense DCLRE1C variant was associated with V- and J-gene trimming of TCR beta chains in a later analysis, and an independent cohort replicated the association.

Germline V lookup: CDR1 LGHNA, CDR2 YSLEER. Trimming removed 4 bases from V and 2 bases from J, with 16 bases in between. The CDR3 is made up of 16 amino acids. The V gene is TRBV4-3, the J gene TRBJ2-3; D ambiguous. This sequence originates from a girl aged 10 to 17 in good health and CMV-seropositive. Source material: PBMCs. The CDR3 spells CASSPRLMADTDTQYF. CDR3 DNA sequence: TGCGCCAGCAGCCCGCGCCTAATGGCGGACACAGATACGCAGTATTTT.